This T cell receptor beta chain originates from a study of blood T cell repertoires in COVID-19. Whole-study context: Acute-phase and convalescent COVID-19 samples originated in the United States, Italy and Spain. The cDNA or gDNA used as material had been derived from T cells, B-cell-depleted T cells, or PBMCs.

This CDR3 comprises 17 residues. Germline V gene data show CDR1 as SNHLY and CDR2 as FYNNEI. Trimming at V came to 3 bases and at J to 3 bases, leaving 12 bases not matched to a gene. Original methodology: Amplification of reference gene primers was used by the study to estimate nucleated cell counts. Assay: immunoSEQ multiplex PCR; the TCRdb copy retains only in-frame clones and omits some. V and J calls and clone size follow that table, whereas D and trimming were derived from the DNA. The sample lists some 58,000 clones, 85% to 90% occurring once. The chain carries TRBV2 and TRBJ1-1, with 8 positions matching TRBD1. Specimen: peripheral blood. This TCR was sampled from a man over 45 with acute or convalescent COVID-19. CDR3 nucleotide sequence: TGTGCCAGCAGTGATAGCGCCAGGGGGCCAGGGTACACTGAAGCTTTCTTT. The encoded protein is CASSDSARGPGYTEAFF. The entire variable domain, with the rest obtained from reference TRBV2 and TRBJ1-1, is as follows: EPEVTQTPSHQVTQMGQEVILRCVPISNHLYFYWYRQILGQKVEFLVSFYNNEISEKSEIFDDQFSVERPDGSNFTLKIRSTKLEDSAMYFCASSDSARGPGYTEAFFGQGTRLTVV.